This entry features one TCR beta chain sequence. Trimming pared 5 bases from V and 7 bases from J, leaving 18 bases between. The CDR3 extends over 15 amino acids. Germline V gives CDR1 ENHRY, CDR2 SYGVKD. Per the original methods: Nucleated cell counts were estimated from reference gene primer amplification. Some clones are missing from TCRdb's copy, which holds only in-frame ones; the method was immunoSEQ multiplex PCR. V and J calls and clone size are given by that table; D and trimming were obtained from the DNA. The table lists roughly 250,000 clones, around 86% of them singletons. This record comes from a study of blood T cell repertoires in COVID-19. Study overall: The samples span acute and convalescent COVID-19 from the United States, Italy and Spain. PBMCs, B-cell-depleted T cells, or T cells were the source of the cDNA or gDNA that made up the material.

The chain joins TRBV10-3 to TRBJ2-1, with D possibly being TRBD1 (5 bases). The receptor's source is a man aged 40-49 years who had recovered from COVID-19. The source material was peripheral blood. The CDR3: CAISPSGQGVNEQFF. CDR3 DNA: TGTGCCATCAGTCCGTCTGGGCAGGGCGTAAATGAGCAGTTCTTC.